One sample yielded the 12 T cell receptor beta chains listed below, sequenced in a study of T cells after yellow fever vaccination. MiXCR, run by TCRdb on the 5' RACE reads, gives a single entry per CDR3 protein. The sample yields 400,000 to 650,000 distinct CDR3 sequences, less than 25% seen once. Sequencing was performed on PBMCs, taken roughly 23 days after the first yellow fever vaccination. The receptors derive from a man aged 18-30 years who received the YFV17D yellow fever vaccine.

J is TRBJ1-3 and V is TRBV20-1; D call uncertain. V was cut by 0 bases and J by 1 base, with 4 bases left in between. There are 13 residues in the CDR3. CDR1 is DFQATT, CDR2 SNEGSKA, per germline (reference sequence). CDR3 in amino acids: CSARDLSGNTIYF. The DNA for the CDR3 is TGCAGTGCTAGAGATCTATCTGGAAACACCATATATTTT.

A few counts support this clonotype. The rearrangement links TRBV4-1 to TRBJ2-7, with 11 positions matching TRBD2. After removal of 1 base from V and 2 bases from J, the junction contained 4 bases not matched to a gene. Germline V CDR1 and CDR2: MGHRA, YSYEKL. The CDR3 is 16 amino acids. The DNA for the CDR3 is TGCGCCAGCAGCCAAGGCACGGGACTAGCGGCCTACGAGCAGTACTTC. Amino acid sequence: CASSQGTGLAAYEQYF.

The table lists this clonotype with a few counts. This rearrangement joins TRBV10-3 to TRBJ1-1; 9 nucleotides match TRBD1. CDR1 is ENHRY, CDR2 SYGVKD, per germline. Unmatched junction bases numbered 4, after V lost 3 bases and J lost 5 bases. The CDR3 is 14 residues long. CDR3 region: CAISDDRGVTEAFF. In DNA, the CDR3 is TGTGCCATCAGTGACGACAGGGGGGTTACTGAAGCTTTCTTT.

This rearrangement joins TRBV20-1 to TRBJ2-7; the D gene is possibly TRBD1 (6 bases). The CDR3 is made up of 14 amino acids. Germline assignment: CDR1 DFQATT and CDR2 SNEGSKA (reference sequence). CDR3 nucleotide sequence: TGCACCGCTAGGGGGACACCGAGCTCCTACGAGCAGTACGTC. Translating it yields CTARGTPSSYEQYV.

The J gene is TRBJ2-1, the V gene TRBV4-3; possibly TRBD2 for D (5 bases). The CDR3 is 15 amino acids. V lost 0 bases and J lost 7, with 13 bases in between. CDR1 and CDR2 from the germline V gene are LGHNA and YSLEER. As DNA, the CDR3 is TGCGCCAGCAGCCAAGACGTAGGTCGGGGAAATGAGCAGTTCTTC. Amino acids: CASSQDVGRGNEQFF.

The chain is built from TRBV30 and TRBJ2-5; D unresolved. V shed 5 bases and J shed 0 bases, with 4 bases lying between them. From germline, CDR1 is GTSNPN and CDR2 SVGIG (reference sequence). This CDR3 is 11 amino acids long. CDR3 residues: CAWGYQETQYF. In nucleotides, the CDR3 is TGTGCCTGGGGGTACCAAGAGACCCAGTACTTC.

The V and J genes are TRBV7-2 and TRBJ2-2; D is perhaps TRBD1 (5 bases). The germline CDR1 and CDR2 sequences are SGHTA and FQGNSA. This CDR3 is built from 15 residues. V was shortened by 3 bases and J by 0 bases, with 8 bases between the two germline ends. CDR3 sequence reads: CASSFQGSNTGELFF. The CDR3 DNA sequence: TGTGCCAGCAGCTTCCAGGGCTCGAACACCGGGGAGCTGTTTTTT.

There are a few counts of this clonotype. The V gene is TRBV7-2, the J gene TRBJ1-4, with 9 nucleotides matching TRBD1. Germline V gives CDR1 SGHTA, CDR2 FQGNSA. CDR3 length: 17 amino acids. V lost 2 bases and J lost 6; bases outside the gene matches: 10. The CDR3 loop is CASSLSSPGDRDEKLFF. In DNA, the CDR3 is TGTGCCAGCAGCTTATCATCCCCTGGGGACAGGGATGAAAAACTGTTTTTT. The complete variable domain, with remaining parts taken from reference TRBV7-2 and TRBJ1-4, reads GAGVSQSPSNKVTEKGKDVELRCDPISGHTALYWYRQSLGQGLEFLIYFQGNSAPDKSGLPSDRFSAERTGGSVSTLTIQRTQQEDSAVYLCASSLSSPGDRDEKLFFGSGTQLSVL.

The V call is TRBV20-1, the J call TRBJ2-1, with D perhaps matching TRBD2 (6 bases). Per germline, CDR1 DFQATT and CDR2 SNEGSKA (reference sequence). The CDR3 consists of 13 residues. Trimming took off 0 bases at V and 9 bases at J, with 12 bases between the two ends. For the CDR3, the DNA is TGCAGTGCTAGAGATCCGACTAGGACTGAGCAGTTCTTC. It specifies CSARDPTRTEQFF.

This clonotype turned up a few times. The J gene is TRBJ2-3, the V gene TRBV20-1, with 11 bases that match TRBD2. Germline V gene data show CDR1 as DFQATT and CDR2 as SNEGSKA (reference sequence). With 6 bases clipped from V and 5 bases from J, the junction kept 13 bases outside the gene matches. The CDR3 contains 16 residues. In nucleotides, the CDR3 is TGCAGTGCGCCAACGAATCGGCTAGCGGGGGGAGATACGCAGTATTTT. It codes for CSAPTNRLAGGDTQYF.

This chain uses TRBV20-1 with TRBJ2-7; tentative D call: TRBD1 (5 bases). Trimming took 3 bases from V and 6 from J, leaving 9 bases between them. The CDR3 is made up of 11 amino acids. Germline lookup yields CDR1 DFQATT and CDR2 SNEGSKA (reference sequence). CDR3: CSASTGGEQYF. The CDR3 DNA sequence: TGCAGTGCTAGTACAGGCGGCGAGCAGTACTTC.

This clonotype was found a few times. This chain uses TRBV12-3 or TRBV12-4 with TRBJ2-7; 8 bases match TRBD2. V was pared by 7 bases and J by 4 bases, with 9 bases of the junction left unmatched. The CDR3 spans 14 residues. CDR3 in DNA: TGTGCCAGCACGCGCGGGGGGTCTATTTACGAGCAGTACTTC. Translation: CASTRGGSIYEQYF.